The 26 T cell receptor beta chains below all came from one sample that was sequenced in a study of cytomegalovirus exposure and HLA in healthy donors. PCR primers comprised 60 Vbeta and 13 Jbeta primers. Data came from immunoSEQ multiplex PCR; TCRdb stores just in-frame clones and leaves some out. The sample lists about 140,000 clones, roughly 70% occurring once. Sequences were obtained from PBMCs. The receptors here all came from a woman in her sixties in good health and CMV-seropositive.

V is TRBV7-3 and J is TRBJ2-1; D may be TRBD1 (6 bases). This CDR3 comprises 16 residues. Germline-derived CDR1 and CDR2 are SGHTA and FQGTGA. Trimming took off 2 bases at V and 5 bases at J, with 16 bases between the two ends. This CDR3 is CASSLLPGQRNNEQFF. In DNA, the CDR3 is TGTGCCAGCAGCTTACTACCGGGACAACGAAACAATGAGCAGTTCTTC. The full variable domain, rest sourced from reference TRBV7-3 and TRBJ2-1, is GAGVSQTPSNKVTEKGKYVELRCDPISGHTALYWYRQSLGQGPEFLIYFQGTGAADDSGLPNDRFFAVRPEGSVSTLKIQRTERGDSAVYLCASSLLPGQRNNEQFFGPGTRLTVL.

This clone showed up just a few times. CDR3 sequence (DNA): TGTGCCAGCAGTGAAACAGGGACTGGGGCCAACGTCCTGACTTTC. Translated, it gives CASSETGTGANVLTF. This chain uses TRBV6-1 with TRBJ2-6; the D gene is possibly TRBD1 (6 bases). CDR3 size: 15 residues. Trimming stripped 2 bases from V and 2 bases from J, with 7 bases between. CDR1 is MNHNS, CDR2 SASEGT, per germline.

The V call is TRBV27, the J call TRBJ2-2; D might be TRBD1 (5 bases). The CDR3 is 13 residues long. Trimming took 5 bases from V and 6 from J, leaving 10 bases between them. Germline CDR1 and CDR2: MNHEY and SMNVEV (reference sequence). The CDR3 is CASSPLGPGELFF. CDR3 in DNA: TGTGCCAGCAGTCCACTGGGGCCCGGGGAGCTGTTTTTT.

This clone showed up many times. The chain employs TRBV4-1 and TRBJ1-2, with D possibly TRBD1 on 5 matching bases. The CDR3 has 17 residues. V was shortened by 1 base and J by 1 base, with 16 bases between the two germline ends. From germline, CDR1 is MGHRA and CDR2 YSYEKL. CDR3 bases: TGCGCCAGCAGCCAAGGGGCAGGGCAATTGGGTAACTATGGCTACACCTTC. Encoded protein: CASSQGAGQLGNYGYTF.

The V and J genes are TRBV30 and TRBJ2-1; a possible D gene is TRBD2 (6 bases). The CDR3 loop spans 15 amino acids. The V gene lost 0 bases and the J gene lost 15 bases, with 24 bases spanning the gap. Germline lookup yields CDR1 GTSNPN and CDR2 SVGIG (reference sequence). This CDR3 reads CAWSVSYGSPGSGFF. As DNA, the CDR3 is TGTGCCTGGAGTGTATCTTACGGGAGCCCGGGATCGGGGTTCTTC. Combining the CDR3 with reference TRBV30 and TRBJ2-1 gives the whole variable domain SQTIHQWPATLVQPVGSPLSLECTVEGTSNPNLYWYRQAAGRGLQLLFYSVGIGQISSEVPQNLSASRPQDRQFILSSKKLLLSDSGFYLCAWSVSYGSPGSGFFGPGTRLTVL.

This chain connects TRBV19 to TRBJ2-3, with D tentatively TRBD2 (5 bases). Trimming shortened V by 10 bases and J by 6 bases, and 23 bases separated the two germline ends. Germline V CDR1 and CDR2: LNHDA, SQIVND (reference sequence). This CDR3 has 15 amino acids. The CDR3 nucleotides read TGTGCCACTGTTAAGGGAGTGAATAGATTCGATACGCAGTATTTT. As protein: CATVKGVNRFDTQYF.

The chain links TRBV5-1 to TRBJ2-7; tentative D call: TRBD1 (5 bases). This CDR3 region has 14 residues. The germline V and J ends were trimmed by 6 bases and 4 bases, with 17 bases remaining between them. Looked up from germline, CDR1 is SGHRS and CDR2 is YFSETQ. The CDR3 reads CASTPQGVAYEQYF. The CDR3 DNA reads TGCGCCAGCACCCCTCAAGGGGTTGCTTACGAGCAGTACTTC.

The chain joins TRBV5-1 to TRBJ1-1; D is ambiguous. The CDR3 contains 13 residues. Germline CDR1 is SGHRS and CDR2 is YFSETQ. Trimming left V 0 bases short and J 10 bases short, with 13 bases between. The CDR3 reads CASSLGGGRGAFF. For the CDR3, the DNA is TGCGCCAGCAGCTTGGGAGGAGGTAGAGGAGCTTTCTTT.

The CDR3, as DNA: TGTGCCAGCAGCGGGAGCAACTATGGCTACACCTTC. Translation: CASSGSNYGYTF. The J gene is TRBJ1-2, the V gene TRBV28; D ambiguous. Trimming took 6 bases from V and 2 from J, leaving 7 bases between them. Germline-derived CDR1 and CDR2 are MDHEN and SYDVKM. The CDR3 runs 12 residues.

The DNA for the CDR3 is TGTGCCAGCAGCGGCTACAGGGGAGAGACCCAGTACTTC. This gives the protein CASSGYRGETQYF. The chain employs TRBV5-4 and TRBJ2-5; 7 positions agree with TRBD1. With 4 bases clipped from V and 4 bases from J, the junction kept 4 bases outside the gene matches. The CDR3 totals 13 residues. The germline V gene encodes CDR1 SGHNT and CDR2 YYREEE (reference sequence).

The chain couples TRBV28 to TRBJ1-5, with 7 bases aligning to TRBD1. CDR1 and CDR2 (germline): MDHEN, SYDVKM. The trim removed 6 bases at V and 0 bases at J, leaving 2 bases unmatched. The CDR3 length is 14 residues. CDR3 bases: TGTGCCAGCAGCCCAGGGGGTAGCAATCAGCCCCAGCATTTT. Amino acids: CASSPGGSNQPQHF.

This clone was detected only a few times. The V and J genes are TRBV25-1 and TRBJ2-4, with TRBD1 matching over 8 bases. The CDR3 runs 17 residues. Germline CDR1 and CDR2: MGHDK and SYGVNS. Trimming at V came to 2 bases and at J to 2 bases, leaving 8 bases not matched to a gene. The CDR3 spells CASSEENRGASKNIQYF. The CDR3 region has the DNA TGTGCCAGCAGTGAAGAAAACAGGGGGGCGTCCAAAAACATTCAGTACTTC. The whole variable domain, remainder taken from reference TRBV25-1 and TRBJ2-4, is EADIYQTPRYLVIGTGKKITLECSQTMGHDKMYWYQQDPGMELHLIHYSYGVNSTEKGDLSSESTVSRIRTEHFPLTLESARPSHTSQYLCASSEENRGASKNIQYFGAGTRLSVL.

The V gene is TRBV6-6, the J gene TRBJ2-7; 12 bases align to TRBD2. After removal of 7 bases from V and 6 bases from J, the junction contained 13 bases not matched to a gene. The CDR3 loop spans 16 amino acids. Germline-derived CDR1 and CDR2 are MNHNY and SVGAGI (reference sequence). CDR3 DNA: TGTGCCAGCATCCGATTCCCATCTAGCGGGAGGGGCGAGCAGTACTTC. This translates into CASIRFPSSGRGEQYF.

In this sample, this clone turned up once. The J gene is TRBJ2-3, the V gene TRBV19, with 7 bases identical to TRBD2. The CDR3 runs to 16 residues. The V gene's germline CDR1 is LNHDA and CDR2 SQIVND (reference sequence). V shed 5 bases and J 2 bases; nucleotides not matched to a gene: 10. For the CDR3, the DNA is TGTGCCAGTAGTCCCGGGGTAGCGGGCCTCACAGATACGCAGTATTTT. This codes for CASSPGVAGLTDTQYF.

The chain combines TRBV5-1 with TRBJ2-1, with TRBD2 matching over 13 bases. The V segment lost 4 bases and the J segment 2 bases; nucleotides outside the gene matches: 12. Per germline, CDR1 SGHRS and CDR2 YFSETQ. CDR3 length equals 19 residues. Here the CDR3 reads CASSPRWTSGSITYNEQFF. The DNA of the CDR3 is TGCGCCAGCAGCCCGCGGTGGACTAGCGGGAGCATCACCTACAATGAGCAGTTCTTC.

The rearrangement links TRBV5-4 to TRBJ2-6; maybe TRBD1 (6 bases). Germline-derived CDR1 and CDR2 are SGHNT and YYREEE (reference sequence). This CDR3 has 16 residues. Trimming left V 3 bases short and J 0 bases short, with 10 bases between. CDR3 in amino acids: CASSWGQISGANVLTF. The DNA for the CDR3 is TGTGCCAGCAGCTGGGGACAAATCTCTGGGGCCAACGTCCTGACTTTC.

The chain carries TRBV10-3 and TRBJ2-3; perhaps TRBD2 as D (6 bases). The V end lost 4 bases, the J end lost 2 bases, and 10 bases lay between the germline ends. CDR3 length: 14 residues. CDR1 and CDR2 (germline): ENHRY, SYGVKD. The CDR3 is CAISAGEPTDTQYF. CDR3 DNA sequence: TGTGCCATCAGTGCGGGGGAACCCACAGATACGCAGTATTTT.

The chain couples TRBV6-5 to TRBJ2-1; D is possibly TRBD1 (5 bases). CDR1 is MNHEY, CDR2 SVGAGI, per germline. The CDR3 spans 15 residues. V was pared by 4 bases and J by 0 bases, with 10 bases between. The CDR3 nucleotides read TGTGCCAGCAGTTTTGGCCAGGGCTCCTACAATGAGCAGTTCTTC. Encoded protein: CASSFGQGSYNEQFF.

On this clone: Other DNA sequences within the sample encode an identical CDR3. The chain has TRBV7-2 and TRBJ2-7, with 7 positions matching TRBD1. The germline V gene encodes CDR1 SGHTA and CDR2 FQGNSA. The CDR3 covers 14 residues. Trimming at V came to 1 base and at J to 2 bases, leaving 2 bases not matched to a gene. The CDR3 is CASSLDRGPYEQYF. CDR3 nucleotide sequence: TGTGCCAGCAGCTTAGACAGGGGCCCCTACGAGCAGTACTTC.

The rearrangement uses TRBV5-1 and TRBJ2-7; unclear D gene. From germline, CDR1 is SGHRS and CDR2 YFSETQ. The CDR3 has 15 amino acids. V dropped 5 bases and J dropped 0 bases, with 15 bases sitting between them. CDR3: CASSLDNSFSYEQYF. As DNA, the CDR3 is TGCGCCAGCAGTCTCGACAACTCCTTCTCCTACGAGCAGTACTTC.

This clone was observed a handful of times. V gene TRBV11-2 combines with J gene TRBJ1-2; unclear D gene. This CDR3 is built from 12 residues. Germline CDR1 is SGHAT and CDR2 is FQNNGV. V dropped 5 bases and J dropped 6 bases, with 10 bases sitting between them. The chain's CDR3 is CASSPRRDGYTF. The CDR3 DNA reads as TGTGCCAGCAGCCCTCGACGGGATGGCTACACCTTC.

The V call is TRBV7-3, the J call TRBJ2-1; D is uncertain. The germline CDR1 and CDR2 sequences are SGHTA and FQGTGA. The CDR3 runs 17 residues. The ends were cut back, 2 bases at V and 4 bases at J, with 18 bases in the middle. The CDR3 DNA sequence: TGTGCCAGCAGCTTAGGTCCCCAGCGTTTAGCTTACAATGAGCAGTTCTTC. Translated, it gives CASSLGPQRLAYNEQFF.

This CDR3 reads CASSKTGIGNEQFF. The CDR3 region has the DNA TGTGCCAGCAGCAAGACAGGGATAGGCAATGAGCAGTTCTTC. This chain joins TRBV7-9 and TRBJ2-1, with TRBD1 identical over 7 bases. J lost 6 bases, V lost 5 bases, and 7 bases had no gene match. Germline values: CDR1 SEHNR, CDR2 FQNEAQ (reference sequence). The length of the CDR3 is 14 residues.

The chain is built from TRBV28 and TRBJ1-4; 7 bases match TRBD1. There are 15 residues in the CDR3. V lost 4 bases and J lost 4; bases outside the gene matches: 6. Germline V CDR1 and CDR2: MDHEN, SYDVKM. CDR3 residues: CASSSAGQSNEKLFF. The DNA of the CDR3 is TGTGCCAGCAGTTCCGCGGGACAGAGTAATGAAAAACTGTTTTTT. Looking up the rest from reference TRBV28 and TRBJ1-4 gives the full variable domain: DVKVTQSSRYLVKRTGEKVFLECVQDMDHENMFWYRQDPGLGLRLIYFSYDVKMKEKGDIPEGYSVSREKKERFSLILESASTNQTSMYLCASSSAGQSNEKLFFGSGTQLSVL.

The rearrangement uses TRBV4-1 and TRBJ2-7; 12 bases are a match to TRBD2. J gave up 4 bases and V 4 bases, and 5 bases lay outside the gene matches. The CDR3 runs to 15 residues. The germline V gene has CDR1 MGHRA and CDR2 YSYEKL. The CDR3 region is CASSLTGLAGYEQYF. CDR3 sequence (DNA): TGCGCCAGCAGCCTGACGGGACTAGCGGGTTACGAGCAGTACTTC.

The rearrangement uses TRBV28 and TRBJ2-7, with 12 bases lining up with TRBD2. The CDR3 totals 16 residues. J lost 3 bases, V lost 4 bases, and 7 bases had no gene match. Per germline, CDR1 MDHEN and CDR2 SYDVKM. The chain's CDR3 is CASSSLLAGGYYEQYF. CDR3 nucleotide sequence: TGTGCCAGCAGTTCACTACTAGCGGGAGGATACTACGAGCAGTACTTC.